Shown below are 8 T cell receptor beta chains from a single sample sequenced in a study of shared clonotypes between healthy human individuals. TCRdb's table, derived via immunoSEQ multiplex PCR, lists solely in-frame clones and lacks some. This table has 2.5 million or so clones, just over 90% appearing once. The source material was naive CD4+ T cells sorted from blood. As for subset: CD45RA+ positively selected. The source of these receptors is a man between 18 and 35 years old in good health.

V usage is TRBV7-9 and J usage is TRBJ2-5, with D tentatively TRBD2 (5 bases). The CDR3 runs to 14 residues. V shed 5 bases and J shed 2 bases, with 12 bases lying between them. Germline V gene sequence: CDR1 SEHNR, CDR2 FQNEAQ (reference sequence). CDR3 DNA: TGTGCCAGCAGCCGCACGGGGAGTCAAGAGACCCAGTACTTC. This sequence encodes CASSRTGSQETQYF.

This sequence joins TRBV30 and TRBJ2-1; no clear D gene. Germline CDR1 reads GTSNPN; CDR2 reads SVGIG (reference sequence). There are 15 residues in the CDR3. Trimming shortened V by 3 bases and J by 0 bases, and 12 bases separated the two germline ends. In nucleotides, the CDR3 is TGTGCCTGGAGCCCCGTAGCTGTCTCCTACAATGAGCAGTTCTTC. This sequence encodes CAWSPVAVSYNEQFF.

The CDR3 loop is CASSPGGGPDTQYF. CDR3 DNA sequence: TGTGCCAGCAGCCCCGGCGGGGGTCCAGATACGCAGTATTTT. The V gene is TRBV7-8, the J gene TRBJ2-3, with 7 bases aligning to TRBD2. Germline V lookup: CDR1 SGHVS, CDR2 FQNEAQ. The CDR3 extends over 14 amino acids. With V trimmed by 5 bases and J by 4 bases, 6 bases remained unmatched.

The rearrangement links TRBV5-1 to TRBJ2-3; 7 bases match TRBD1. Germline values: CDR1 SGHRS, CDR2 YFSETQ. Trimming took 4 bases from V and 0 from J; bases not matched to a gene: 5. The CDR3 covers 15 residues. The CDR3 coding sequence is TGCGCCAGCAGCGCCACAGGGGCTAGCACAGATACGCAGTATTTT. It translates to CASSATGASTDTQYF.

The chain is built from TRBV30 and TRBJ1-2; D unresolved. The CDR3 is made up of 14 amino acids. CDR1 and CDR2 from the germline V gene are GTSNPN and SVGIG (reference sequence). Trimming stripped 0 bases from V and 4 bases from J, with 12 bases between. This CDR3 is CAWSVLFSAYGYTF. The DNA for the CDR3 is TGTGCCTGGAGTGTACTTTTTTCCGCCTATGGCTACACCTTC.

As regards this clone: This CDR3 is also generated by other DNA sequences in the sample. The V call is TRBV18, the J call TRBJ2-3; no definite D call. Germline V gene data show CDR1 as KGHSH and CDR2 as LQKENI. The CDR3 loop spans 14 amino acids. The V end lost 3 bases, the J end lost 4 bases, and 11 bases lay between the germline ends. The CDR3, as DNA: TGTGCCAGCTCACCGCCTTCGTCTCCAGATACGCAGTATTTT. Translated: CASSPPSSPDTQYF. The full variable domain, with the rest looked up from reference TRBV18 and TRBJ2-3, is NAGVMQNPRHLVRRRGQEARLRCSPMKGHSHVYWYRQLPEEGLKFMVYLQKENIIDESGMPKERFSAEFPKEGPSILRIQQVVRGDSAAYFCASSPPSSPDTQYFGPGTRLTVL.

This chain links TRBV6-5 with TRBJ2-5; D possibly corresponds to TRBD1 (5 bases). The V and J ends lost 6 bases and 1 base respectively, with 12 bases between them. Germline-derived CDR1 and CDR2 are MNHEY and SVGAGI. The CDR3 is made up of 14 amino acids. The CDR3 DNA reads TGTGCCAGCAGGAATTGGGGCTTCCAAGAGACCCAGTACTTC. Protein product: CASRNWGFQETQYF.

The chain employs TRBV9 and TRBJ2-2, with 10 nucleotides matching TRBD1. The CDR3 runs to 16 residues. CDR1 and CDR2 from the germline V gene are SGDLS and YYNGEE. V was pared by 3 bases and J by 6 bases, with 8 bases of the junction left unmatched. For the CDR3, the DNA is TGTGCCAGCAGCGGGGCCGGGACAGGGGATCCCGGGGAGCTGTTTTTT. Protein sequence: CASSGAGTGDPGELFF.